These 17 T cell receptor beta chains originate from one sample sequenced in a study of shared clonotypes between healthy human individuals. This table comes from immunoSEQ multiplex PCR, and its TCRdb copy is limited to in-frame clones, with some not included. This sample yields some 2,000,000 clones, of which almost 96% are seen a single time; roughly 0.13% belongs to the top ten. Sequenced input: naive CD4+ T cells sorted from blood. As to subset: CD45RA+ positively selected. These receptors were collected from a man between 18 and 29 years old in good health.

The rearrangement uses TRBV4-1 and TRBJ1-6, with D possibly matching TRBD1 (5 bases). Germline V CDR1 and CDR2: MGHRA, YSYEKL. The CDR3 is made up of 14 amino acids. The V end was cut by 3 bases, the J end by 10 bases, with 13 bases between. The CDR3 nucleotides are TGCGCCAGCAGCCACTTTTGGGGGGGATCACCCCTCCACTTT. It is translated as CASSHFWGGSPLHF.

The CDR3 region has the DNA TGTGCCAGCAGCCCCACGGGGACAAACACAGATACGCAGTATTTT. Translation: CASSPTGTNTDTQYF. The chain uses TRBV4-2 and TRBJ2-3; weak D call: TRBD1 (6 bases). The CDR3 spans 15 residues. The germline V and J ends were trimmed by 4 bases and 2 bases, with 13 bases remaining between them. The germline V gene has CDR1 LGHNA and CDR2 YNFKEQ.

The CDR3 region is CASSNSAGRLSGNTIYF. The DNA of the CDR3 is TGTGCCAGCAGCAACTCCGCGGGACGGCTCTCTGGAAACACCATATATTTT. This chain joins TRBV5-6 and TRBJ1-3; tentatively, D is TRBD1 (5 bases). The length of the CDR3 is 17 residues. Trimming pared 4 bases from V and 0 bases from J, leaving 17 bases between. The germline V gene encodes CDR1 SGHDT and CDR2 YYEEEE.

The genes are TRBV11-2 and TRBJ1-2, with a tentative D call TRBD1 (5 bases). The germline CDR1 and CDR2 sequences are SGHAT and FQNNGV. Trimming left V 1 base short and J 3 bases short, with 15 bases between. This CDR3 has 16 amino acids. CDR3 loop: CASSLAGRGSDYGYTF. The CDR3 region has the DNA TGTGCCAGCAGCTTAGCTGGACGGGGGAGTGACTATGGCTACACCTTC.

The chain combines TRBV5-4 with TRBJ1-3; TRBD1 matches 7 bases. The CDR3 runs 18 residues. Per the germline V gene, CDR1 is SGHNT and CDR2 is YYREEE (reference sequence). The V gene end was trimmed by 0 bases and the J gene end by 0 bases; junction bases not matched to a gene: 9. The CDR3 protein is CASSLGGQLGHSGNTIYF. The CDR3 bases are TGTGCCAGCAGCTTGGGGGGACAGCTCGGGCACTCTGGAAACACCATATATTTT.

V usage is TRBV10-3 and J usage is TRBJ2-7, with 7 bases matching TRBD2. This CDR3 contains 12 residues. The J segment lost 5 bases and the V segment lost 6 bases, leaving 4 bases of the junction unmatched. Germline lookup yields CDR1 ENHRY and CDR2 SYGVKD. The CDR3 bases are TGTGCCATCAGGAGGGGAGGGGACGAGCAGTACTTC. The encoded protein is CAIRRGGDEQYF.

About this clone itself: In the same sample, other DNA sequences code for this CDR3. The chain uses TRBV30 and TRBJ1-1, with 7 nucleotides matching TRBD1. This CDR3 region has 13 residues. Germline V gives CDR1 GTSNPN, CDR2 SVGIG (reference sequence). Trimming removed 0 bases from V and 5 bases from J; junction bases left unmatched: 3. For the CDR3, the DNA is TGTGCCTGGAGTGTGAACAGGGGTACTGAAGCTTTCTTT. Protein sequence: CAWSVNRGTEAFF.

The CDR3 spells CAWGGLAGGNEQFF. CDR3 bases: TGTGCCTGGGGGGGACTAGCGGGAGGGAATGAGCAGTTCTTC. The chain carries TRBV30 and TRBJ2-1; 16 bases map to TRBD2. This CDR3 region has 14 residues. The germline CDR1 and CDR2 sequences are GTSNPN and SVGIG (reference sequence). Trimming cost V 5 bases and J 7 bases; bases outside gene matches: 2.

This clone turned up a few times. The rearrangement joins TRBV27 to TRBJ1-5, with 10 bases identical to TRBD1. Trimming took 5 bases from V and 0 from J; bases not matched to a gene: 10. Germline-derived CDR1 and CDR2 are MNHEY and SMNVEV (reference sequence). This CDR3 is built from 18 residues. This CDR3 reads CASSKTGTGANSNQPQHF. CDR3 DNA sequence: TGTGCCAGCAGTAAAACCGGGACAGGGGCGAATAGCAATCAGCCCCAGCATTTT.

Concerning this clone itself: Distinct nucleotide sequences in the sample also encode this CDR3. The V and J genes are TRBV6-6 and TRBJ1-5, with no clear D. V was clipped by 0 bases and J by 7 bases, with 4 bases between them. Germline V gene lookup returns CDR1 MNHNY and CDR2 SVGAGI (reference sequence). The CDR3 runs 12 residues. In nucleotides, the CDR3 is TGTGCCAGCAGTTACTCGAGCCAGCCCCAGCATTTT. Its translation is CASSYSSQPQHF.

This chain links TRBV6-6 with TRBJ2-7; D unclear. Trimming left V 6 bases short and J 3 bases short, with 15 bases between. The V gene's germline CDR1 is MNHNY and CDR2 SVGAGI (reference sequence). This CDR3 is built from 14 residues. The CDR3 nucleotides are TGTGCCAGCAGCGTGGCGGAAGAAAGCTACGAGCAGTACTTC. It is translated as CASSVAEESYEQYF.

The V gene is TRBV11-2, the J gene TRBJ2-3, with 9 bases identical to TRBD2. V was clipped by 6 bases and J by 9 bases; unmatched bases: 13. The CDR3 extends over 15 amino acids. Germline assignment: CDR1 SGHAT and CDR2 FQNNGV. The CDR3 DNA follows: TGTGCCAGCAGTTTTAGCGGGGGCCCCGCTGGGACGCAGTATTTT. Residues: CASSFSGGPAGTQYF.

The rearrangement uses TRBV9 and TRBJ2-6, with unresolved D. The CDR3 has 17 amino acids. The germline V gene encodes CDR1 SGDLS and CDR2 YYNGEE. V lost 4 bases and J 0 bases, leaving 14 bases between the germline ends. Here the CDR3 DNA reads TGTGCCAGCAGCCCCCCGCCGAACCCCTCTGGGGCCAACGTCCTGACTTTC. This translates into CASSPPPNPSGANVLTF.

About this clone itself: The same CDR3 also results from other DNA sequences found in this sample. This chain links TRBV5-4 with TRBJ2-2, with a possible D match to TRBD2 (6 bases). Germline CDR1 reads SGHNT; CDR2 reads YYREEE (reference sequence). Trimming stripped 4 bases from V and 0 bases from J, with 10 bases between. The CDR3 totals 15 residues. In DNA form, the CDR3 reads TGTGCCAGCAGCCTGGGGGGAACGAACACCGGGGAGCTGTTTTTT. Amino acid sequence: CASSLGGTNTGELFF.

V and J are TRBV2 and TRBJ2-1; D ambiguous. The CDR3 consists of 13 residues. V gave up 1 base and J gave up 15 bases, with 16 bases separating them. Germline-derived CDR1 and CDR2 are SNHLY and FYNNEI. The DNA for the CDR3 is TGTGCCAGCAGTGAAGTAGATGGCCAGGTTCGGTTCTTC. The encoded protein is CASSEVDGQVRFF. Full variable domain (missing parts from reference TRBV2 and TRBJ2-1): EPEVTQTPSHQVTQMGQEVILRCVPISNHLYFYWYRQILGQKVEFLVSFYNNEISEKSEIFDDQFSVERPDGSNFTLKIRSTKLEDSAMYFCASSEVDGQVRFFGPGTRLTVL.

The gene calls are TRBV11-2 and TRBJ2-3, with D maybe TRBD2 (6 bases). CDR3 length: 15 residues. Between the trimmed V and J ends, which lost 5 bases and 3 bases, there was a span of 15 bases. Germline V lookup: CDR1 SGHAT, CDR2 FQNNGV. CDR3 sequence reads: CASSQGTGVTDTQYF. DNA for the CDR3: TGTGCCAGCAGCCAAGGGACTGGTGTTACAGATACGCAGTATTTT.

The chain uses TRBV9 and TRBJ2-3; the match to TRBD2 covers 9 bases. After removal of 1 base from V and 6 bases from J, the junction contained 9 bases not matched to a gene. CDR1 SGDLS and CDR2 YYNGEE come from the germline V gene. The CDR3 loop spans 16 amino acids. The CDR3: CASSVSGAGGPDTQYF. The CDR3, as DNA: TGTGCCAGCAGCGTATCAGGGGCGGGGGGGCCCGATACGCAGTATTTT.